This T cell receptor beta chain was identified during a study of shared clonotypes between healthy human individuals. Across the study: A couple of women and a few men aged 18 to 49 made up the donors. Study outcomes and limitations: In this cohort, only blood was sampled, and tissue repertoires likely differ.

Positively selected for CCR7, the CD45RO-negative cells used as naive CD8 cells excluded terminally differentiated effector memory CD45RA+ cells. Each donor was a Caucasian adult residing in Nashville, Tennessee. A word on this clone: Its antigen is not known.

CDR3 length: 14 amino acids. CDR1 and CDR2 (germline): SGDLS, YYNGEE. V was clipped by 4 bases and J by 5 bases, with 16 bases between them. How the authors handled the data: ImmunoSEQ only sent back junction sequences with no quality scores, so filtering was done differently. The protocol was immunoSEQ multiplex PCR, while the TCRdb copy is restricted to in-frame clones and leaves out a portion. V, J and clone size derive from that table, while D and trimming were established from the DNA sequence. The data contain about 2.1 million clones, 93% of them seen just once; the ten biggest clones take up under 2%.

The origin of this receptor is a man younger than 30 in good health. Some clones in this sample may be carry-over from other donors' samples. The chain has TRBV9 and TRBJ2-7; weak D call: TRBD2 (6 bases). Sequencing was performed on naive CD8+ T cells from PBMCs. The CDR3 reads CASSPSSGANEQYF. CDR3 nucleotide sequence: TGTGCCAGCAGCCCGAGCTCGGGAGCCAACGAGCAGTACTTC.